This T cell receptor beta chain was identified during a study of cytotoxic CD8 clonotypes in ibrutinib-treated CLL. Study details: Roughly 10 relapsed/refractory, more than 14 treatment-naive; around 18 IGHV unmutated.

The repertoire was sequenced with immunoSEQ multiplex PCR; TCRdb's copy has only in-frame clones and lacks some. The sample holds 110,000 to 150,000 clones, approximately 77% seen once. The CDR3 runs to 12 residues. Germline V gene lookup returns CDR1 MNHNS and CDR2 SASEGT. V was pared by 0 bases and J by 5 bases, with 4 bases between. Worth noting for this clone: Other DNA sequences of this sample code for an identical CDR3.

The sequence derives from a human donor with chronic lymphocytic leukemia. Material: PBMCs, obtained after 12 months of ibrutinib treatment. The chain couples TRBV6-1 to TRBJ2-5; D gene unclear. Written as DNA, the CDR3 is TGTGCCAGCAGTGAAGCTCAGGAGACCCAGTACTTC. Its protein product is CASSEAQETQYF.